The present TCR beta chain was sequenced within a study of CD8 T cells in ankylosing spondylitis. Of note for this clonotype: Its antigen is currently unknown.

Researchers built TCR beta libraries using quantitative 5'-RACE with molecular barcodes. TCRdb re-called the 5' RACE reads through MiXCR, storing one row per CDR3 protein. Of about 440,000 distinct CDR3 sequences in the sample, over 15% were seen once. The trim removed 2 bases at V and 6 bases at J, leaving 3 bases unmatched. CDR1 is LGHNA, CDR2 YNFKEQ, per germline. This CDR3 has 15 amino acids. Study observations and caveats: It was reported that disease-linked clones were significantly enriched in matched ankylosing spondylitis synovial fluid. Apparently characteristic of ankylosing spondylitis blood was a TCR beta motif (fewer than ten highly homologous variants). In reactive arthritis synovial fluid and blood, some motif variants had been reported before.

This receptor was taken from a male donor with ankylosing spondylitis. The source material was blood, either unsorted or a sorted T cell fraction (not recorded which). The V and J genes are TRBV4-2 and TRBJ2-1, with 11 bases matching TRBD2. The CDR3 loop reads CASSQNSGRANEQFF. DNA for the CDR3: TGTGCCAGCAGCCAAAATAGCGGGAGGGCCAATGAGCAGTTCTTC.